This T cell receptor beta chain was retrieved from a study of shared clonotypes between healthy human individuals. Broader study findings: The study generally estimated greater richness for naive than memory subsets.

This clone was observed once. Its antigen is currently unknown. CDR1 and CDR2 from the germline V gene are LGHNA and YNFKEQ. This CDR3 has 14 amino acids. The V end was cut by 1 base, the J end by 0 bases, with 7 bases between. Genomic DNA per cell subset filled all wells of several immunoSEQ plates. Profiling relied on immunoSEQ multiplex PCR, and the TCRdb table lists in-frame clones only, not all of them. The sample shows approximately 2,000,000 clones, just under 95% of them seen only once. CD45RO-negative cells were positively selected for CCR7, leaving out terminally differentiated effector memory CD45RA+ cells. Donors comprised healthy HIV-negative adults lacking recent acute infections or vaccinations.

This TCR was sampled from a man between 18 and 29 years old in good health. Some clones in this sample may be carry-over from other donors' samples. V gene TRBV4-2 combines with J gene TRBJ2-7; a possible D gene is TRBD2 (5 bases). The sample consisted of naive CD8+ T cells from PBMCs. CDR3 amino acids: CASSQGRYSYEQYF. CDR3 coding DNA: TGTGCCAGCAGCCAAGGGAGGTACTCCTACGAGCAGTACTTC.